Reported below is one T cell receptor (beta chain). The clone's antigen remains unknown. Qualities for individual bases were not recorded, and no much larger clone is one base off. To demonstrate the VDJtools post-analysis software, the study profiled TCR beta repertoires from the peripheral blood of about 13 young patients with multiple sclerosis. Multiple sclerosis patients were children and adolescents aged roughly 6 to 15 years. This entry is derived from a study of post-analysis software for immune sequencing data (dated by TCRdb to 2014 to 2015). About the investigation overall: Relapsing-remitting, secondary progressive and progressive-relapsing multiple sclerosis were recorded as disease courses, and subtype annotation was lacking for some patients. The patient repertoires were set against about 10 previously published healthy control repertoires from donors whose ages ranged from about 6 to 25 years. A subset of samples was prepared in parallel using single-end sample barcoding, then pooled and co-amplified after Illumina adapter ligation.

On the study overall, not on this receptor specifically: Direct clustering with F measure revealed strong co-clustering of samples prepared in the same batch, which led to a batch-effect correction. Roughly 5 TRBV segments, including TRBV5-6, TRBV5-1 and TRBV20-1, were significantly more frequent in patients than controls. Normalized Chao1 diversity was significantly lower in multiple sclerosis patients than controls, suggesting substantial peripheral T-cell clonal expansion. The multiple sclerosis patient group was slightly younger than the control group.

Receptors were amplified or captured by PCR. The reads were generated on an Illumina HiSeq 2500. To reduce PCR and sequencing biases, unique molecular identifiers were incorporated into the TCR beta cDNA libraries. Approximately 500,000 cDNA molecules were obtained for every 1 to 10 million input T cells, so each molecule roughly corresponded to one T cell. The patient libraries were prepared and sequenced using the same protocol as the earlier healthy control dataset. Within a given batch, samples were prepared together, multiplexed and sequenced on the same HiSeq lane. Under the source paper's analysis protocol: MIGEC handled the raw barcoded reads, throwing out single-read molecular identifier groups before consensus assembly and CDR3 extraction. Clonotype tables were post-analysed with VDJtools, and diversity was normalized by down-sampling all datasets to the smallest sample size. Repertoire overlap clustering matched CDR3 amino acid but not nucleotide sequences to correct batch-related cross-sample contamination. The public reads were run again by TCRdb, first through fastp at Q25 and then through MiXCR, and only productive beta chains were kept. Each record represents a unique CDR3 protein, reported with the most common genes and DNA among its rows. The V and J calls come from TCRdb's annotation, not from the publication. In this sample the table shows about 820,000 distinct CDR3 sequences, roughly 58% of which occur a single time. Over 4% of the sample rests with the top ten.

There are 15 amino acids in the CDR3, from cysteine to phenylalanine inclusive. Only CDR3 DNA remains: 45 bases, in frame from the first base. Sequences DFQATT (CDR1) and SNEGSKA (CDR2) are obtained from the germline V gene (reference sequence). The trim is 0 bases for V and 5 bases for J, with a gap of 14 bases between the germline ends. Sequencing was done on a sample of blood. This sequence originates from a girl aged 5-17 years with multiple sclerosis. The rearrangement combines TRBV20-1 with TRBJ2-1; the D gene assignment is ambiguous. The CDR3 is CSARDRLLWDNEQFF. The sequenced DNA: TGCAGTGCTAGAGACAGACTCCTTTGGGACAATGAGCAGTTCTTC.